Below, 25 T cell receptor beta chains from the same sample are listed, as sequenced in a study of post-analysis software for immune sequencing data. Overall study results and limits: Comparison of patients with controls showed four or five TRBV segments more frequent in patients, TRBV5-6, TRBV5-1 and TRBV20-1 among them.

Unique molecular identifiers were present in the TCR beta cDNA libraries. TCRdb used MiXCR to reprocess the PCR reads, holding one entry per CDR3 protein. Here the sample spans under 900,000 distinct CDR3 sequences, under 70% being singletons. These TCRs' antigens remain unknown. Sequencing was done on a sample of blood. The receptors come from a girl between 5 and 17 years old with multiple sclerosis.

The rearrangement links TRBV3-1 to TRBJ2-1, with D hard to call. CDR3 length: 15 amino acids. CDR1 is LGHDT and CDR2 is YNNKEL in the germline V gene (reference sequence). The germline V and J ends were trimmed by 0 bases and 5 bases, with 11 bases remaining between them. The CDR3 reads CASSQELVVDNEQFF. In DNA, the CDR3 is TGTGCCAGCAGCCAAGAGCTTGTGGTCGACAATGAGCAGTTCTTC.

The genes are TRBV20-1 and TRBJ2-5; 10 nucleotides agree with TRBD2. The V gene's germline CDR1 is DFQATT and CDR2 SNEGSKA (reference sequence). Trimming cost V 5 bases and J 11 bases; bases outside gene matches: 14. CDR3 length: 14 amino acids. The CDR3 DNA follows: TGCAGTGCTTCACAGCGGGAGGGCCTCAGGGAGCAGTACTTC. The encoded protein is CSASQREGLREQYF.

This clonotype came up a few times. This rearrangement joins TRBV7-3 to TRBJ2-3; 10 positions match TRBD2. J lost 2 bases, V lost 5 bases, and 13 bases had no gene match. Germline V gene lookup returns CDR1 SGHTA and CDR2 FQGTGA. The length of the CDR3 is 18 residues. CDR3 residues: CASSQTQASGGITDTQYF. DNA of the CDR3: TGTGCCAGCAGCCAGACCCAGGCTAGCGGGGGAATCACAGATACGCAGTATTTT.

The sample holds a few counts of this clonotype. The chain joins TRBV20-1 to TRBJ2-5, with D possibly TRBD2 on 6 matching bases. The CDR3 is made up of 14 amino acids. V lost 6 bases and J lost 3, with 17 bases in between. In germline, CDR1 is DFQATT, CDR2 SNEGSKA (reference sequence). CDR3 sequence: CSAAIGGLEETQYF. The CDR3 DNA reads TGCAGTGCCGCAATCGGAGGGCTAGAAGAGACCCAGTACTTC.

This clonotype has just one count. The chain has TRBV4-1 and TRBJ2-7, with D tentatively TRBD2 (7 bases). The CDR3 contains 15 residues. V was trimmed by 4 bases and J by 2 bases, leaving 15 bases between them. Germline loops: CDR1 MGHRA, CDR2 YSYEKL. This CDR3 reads CASSPRGDTAYEQYF. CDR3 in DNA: TGCGCCAGCAGCCCCCGGGGGGACACTGCCTACGAGCAGTACTTC.

CDR3 DNA: TGCGCCAGCAGCGTCTCAGGGAACACTGAAGCTTTCTTT. Amino acids: CASSVSGNTEAFF. The chain carries TRBV5-1 and TRBJ1-1; D is unclear. Germline V gives CDR1 SGHRS, CDR2 YFSETQ. Trimming left V 4 bases short and J 1 base short, with 8 bases between. The CDR3 is made up of 13 amino acids.

CDR3 sequence: CSASRGVSYEQYF. The CDR3 DNA reads as TGCAGCGCGTCTCGGGGAGTTTCCTACGAGCAGTACTTC. This chain links TRBV29-1 with TRBJ2-7; possible D gene TRBD2, 5 bases. V was shortened by 7 bases and J by 1 base, with 14 bases between the two germline ends. The germline gives CDR1 SQVTM, CDR2 ANQGSEA. This CDR3 contains 13 residues.

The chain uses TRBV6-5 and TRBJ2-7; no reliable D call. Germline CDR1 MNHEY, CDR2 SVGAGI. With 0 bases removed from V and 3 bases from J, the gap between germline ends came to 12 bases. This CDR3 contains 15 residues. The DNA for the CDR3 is TGTGCCAGCAGTTACTCGGTCAGCCCCTACTACGAGCAGTACTTC. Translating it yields CASSYSVSPYYEQYF.

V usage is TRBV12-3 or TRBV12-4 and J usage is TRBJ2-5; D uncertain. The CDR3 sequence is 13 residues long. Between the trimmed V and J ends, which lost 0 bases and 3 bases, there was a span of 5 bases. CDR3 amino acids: CASSLAQKETQYF. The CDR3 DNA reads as TGTGCCAGCAGTTTAGCGCAGAAAGAGACCCAGTACTTC.

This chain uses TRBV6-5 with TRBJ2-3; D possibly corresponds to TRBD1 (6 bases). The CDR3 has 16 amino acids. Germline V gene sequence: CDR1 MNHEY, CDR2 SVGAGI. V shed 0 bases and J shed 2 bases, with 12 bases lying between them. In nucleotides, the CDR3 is TGTGCCAGCAGTTACTCGGCAGGGGAAGTCACAGATACGCAGTATTTT. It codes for CASSYSAGEVTDTQYF.

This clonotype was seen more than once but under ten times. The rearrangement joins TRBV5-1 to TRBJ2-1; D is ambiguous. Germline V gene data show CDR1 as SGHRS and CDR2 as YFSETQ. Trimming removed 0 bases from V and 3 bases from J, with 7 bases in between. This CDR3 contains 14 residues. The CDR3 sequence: CASSLDLFYNEQFF. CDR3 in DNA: TGCGCCAGCAGCTTGGACTTGTTCTACAATGAGCAGTTCTTC.

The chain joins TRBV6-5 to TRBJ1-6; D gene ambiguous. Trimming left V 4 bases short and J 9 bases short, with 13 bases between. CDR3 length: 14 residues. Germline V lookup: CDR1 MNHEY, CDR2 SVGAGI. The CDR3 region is CASSLTAWASPLHF. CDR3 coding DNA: TGTGCCAGCAGTTTGACCGCTTGGGCTTCACCCCTCCACTTT.

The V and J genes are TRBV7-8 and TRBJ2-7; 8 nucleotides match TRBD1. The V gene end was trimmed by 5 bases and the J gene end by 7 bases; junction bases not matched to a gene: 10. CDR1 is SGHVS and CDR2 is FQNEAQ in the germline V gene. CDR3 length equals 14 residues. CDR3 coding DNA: TGTGCCAGCAGCGGCCAGGGGGCGCCGAATGAGCAGTACTTC. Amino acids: CASSGQGAPNEQYF.

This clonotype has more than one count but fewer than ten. CDR3 loop: CAITQERGRGDYNEQFF. CDR3 DNA: TGTGCCATCACCCAGGAACGTGGGCGGGGGGACTACAATGAGCAGTTCTTC. The V call is TRBV10-3, the J call TRBJ2-1, with 8 bases matching TRBD2. The CDR3 loop spans 17 amino acids. Germline trimming cut 7 bases from V and 3 bases from J; bases unmatched to any gene: 14. Looked up from germline, CDR1 is ENHRY and CDR2 is SYGVKD.

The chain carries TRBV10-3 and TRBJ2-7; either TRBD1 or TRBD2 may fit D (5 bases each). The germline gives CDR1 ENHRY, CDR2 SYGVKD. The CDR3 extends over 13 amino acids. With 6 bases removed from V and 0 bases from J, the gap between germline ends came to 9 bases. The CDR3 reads CAIRTGTSYEQYF. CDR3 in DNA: TGTGCCATCAGAACCGGGACCTCCTACGAGCAGTACTTC.

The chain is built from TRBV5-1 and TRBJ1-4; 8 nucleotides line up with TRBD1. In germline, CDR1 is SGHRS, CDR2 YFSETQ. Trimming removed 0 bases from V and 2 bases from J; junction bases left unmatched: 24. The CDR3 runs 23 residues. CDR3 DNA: TGCGCCAGCAGCTTGGCCAAGACCTCAGGACAGGGCCATAATGTGGGGACTAATGAAAAACTGTTTTTT. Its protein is CASSLAKTSGQGHNVGTNEKLFF. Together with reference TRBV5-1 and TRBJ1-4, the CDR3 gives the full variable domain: KAGVTQTPRYLIKTRGQQVTLSCSPISGHRSVSWYQQTPGQGLQFLFEYFSETQRNKGNFPGRFSGRQFSNSRSEMNVSTLELGDSALYLCASSLAKTSGQGHNVGTNEKLFFGSGTQLSVL.

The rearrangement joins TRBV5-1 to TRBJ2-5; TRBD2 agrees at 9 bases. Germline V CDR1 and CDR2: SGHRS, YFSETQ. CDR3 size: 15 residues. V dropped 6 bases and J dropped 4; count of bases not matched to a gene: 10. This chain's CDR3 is CASKPTAGGGETQYF. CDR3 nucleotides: TGCGCCAGCAAACCGACAGCGGGGGGCGGAGAGACCCAGTACTTC.

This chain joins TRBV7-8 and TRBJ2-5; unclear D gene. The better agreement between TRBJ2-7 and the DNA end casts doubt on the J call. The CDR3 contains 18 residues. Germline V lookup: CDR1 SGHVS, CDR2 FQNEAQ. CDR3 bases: TGTGCCAGCAGGTTATCCGGCAGATTAGGCAGTCTTTCCTACGAGCAGTACTTC. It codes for CASRLSGRLGSLSYEQYF.

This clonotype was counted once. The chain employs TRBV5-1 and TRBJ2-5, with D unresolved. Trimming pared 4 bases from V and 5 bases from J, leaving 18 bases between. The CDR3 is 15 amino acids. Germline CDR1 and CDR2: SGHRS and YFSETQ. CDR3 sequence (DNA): TGCGCCAGCAGCCCCGACATCGGGCGATTGGAGACCCAGTACTTC. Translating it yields CASSPDIGRLETQYF. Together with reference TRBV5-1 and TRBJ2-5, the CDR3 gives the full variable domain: KAGVTQTPRYLIKTRGQQVTLSCSPISGHRSVSWYQQTPGQGLQFLFEYFSETQRNKGNFPGRFSGRQFSNSRSEMNVSTLELGDSALYLCASSPDIGRLETQYFGPGTRLLVL.

As DNA, the CDR3 is TGTGCCAGCTCACCACGGGTCGACTATGGCTACACCTTC. It codes for CASSPRVDYGYTF. The rearrangement links TRBV18 to TRBJ1-2, with D unresolved. This CDR3 region has 13 residues. V lost 1 base to trimming and J lost 3 bases, with 6 bases between them. Germline V gene sequence: CDR1 KGHSH, CDR2 LQKENI. The full variable domain, rest sourced from reference TRBV18 and TRBJ1-2, is NAGVMQNPRHLVRRRGQEARLRCSPMKGHSHVYWYRQLPEEGLKFMVYLQKENIIDESGMPKERFSAEFPKEGPSILRIQQVVRGDSAAYFCASSPRVDYGYTFGSGTRLTVV.

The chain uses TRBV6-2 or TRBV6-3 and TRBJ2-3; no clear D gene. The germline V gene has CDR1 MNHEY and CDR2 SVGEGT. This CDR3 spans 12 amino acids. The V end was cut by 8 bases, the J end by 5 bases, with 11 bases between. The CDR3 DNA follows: TGTGCCAGCGGCCCGAAACAAGATACGCAGTATTTT. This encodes CASGPKQDTQYF.

The CDR3 spells CASSLESAESSYEQYF. CDR3 nucleotides: TGCGCCAGCAGCTTGGAATCTGCGGAGAGCTCCTACGAGCAGTACTTC. The rearrangement uses TRBV5-1 and TRBJ2-7; D gene unclear. Germline V lookup: CDR1 SGHRS, CDR2 YFSETQ. Trimming pared 0 bases from V and 0 bases from J, leaving 13 bases between. The CDR3 has 16 residues.

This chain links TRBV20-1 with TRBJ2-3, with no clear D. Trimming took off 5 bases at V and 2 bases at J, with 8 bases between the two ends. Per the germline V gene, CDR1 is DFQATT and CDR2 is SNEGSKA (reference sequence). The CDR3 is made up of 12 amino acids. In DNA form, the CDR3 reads TGCAGTGCTCGATCCGACACAGATACGCAGTATTTT. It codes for CSARSDTDTQYF.

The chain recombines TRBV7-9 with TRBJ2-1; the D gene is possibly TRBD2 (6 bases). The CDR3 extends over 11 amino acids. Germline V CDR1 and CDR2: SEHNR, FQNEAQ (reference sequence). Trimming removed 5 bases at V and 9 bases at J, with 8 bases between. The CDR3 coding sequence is TGTGCCAGCAGCAGGGAGGCTGAGCAGTTCTTC. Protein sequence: CASSREAEQFF.

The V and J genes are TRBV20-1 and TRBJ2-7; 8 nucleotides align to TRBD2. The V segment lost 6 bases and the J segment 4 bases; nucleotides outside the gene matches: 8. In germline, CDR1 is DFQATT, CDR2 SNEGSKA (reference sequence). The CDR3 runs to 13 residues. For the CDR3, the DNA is TGCAGTGCACCAGGACTAGCAGCATACGAGCAGTACTTC. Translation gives CSAPGLAAYEQYF.